This is a list of T cell receptor beta chains from one sample in a study of neurological immune-mediated disorders. TCRdb reprocessed the 5' RACE reads via MiXCR and lists one record per CDR3 protein. The sample lists about 45,000 distinct CDR3 sequences, less than 15% occurring once. Sequenced input: PBMCs. These receptors all come from a young man in good health. Each CDR3 is given with its conserved first and last residue. A D gene is named only where the DNA matches it firmly. Only part of the rows carry a size: once, few, many, or a class if the clone is expanded.

J gene: TRBJ2-4
D gene: TRBD2
V gene: TRBV3-1
clone size: many
CDR3 DNA: TGTGCCAGCAGCCAATTTAGCGGGAGCTCCAAAAACATTCAGTACTTC
CDR3 protein: CASSQFSGSSKNIQYF

J gene: TRBJ2-2
D gene: -
V gene: TRBV5-6
clone size: many
CDR3 DNA: TGTGCCAGCACCAAGGACAGACTAAACACCGGGGAGCTGTTTTTT
CDR3 protein: CASTKDRLNTGELFF

J gene: TRBJ2-7
D gene: TRBD1
V gene: TRBV27
clone size: many
CDR3 DNA: TGTGCCAGCAGTTCGATCCCGGGACAGGGGGACTACGAGCAGTACTTC
CDR3 protein: CASSSIPGQGDYEQYF

J gene: TRBJ2-3
D gene: TRBD1
V gene: TRBV27
clone size: many
CDR3 DNA: TGTGCCAGCAGTTCCCAGGGGGAGATAGATACGCAGTATTTT
CDR3 protein: CASSSQGEIDTQYF

J gene: TRBJ2-1
D gene: TRBD2
V gene: TRBV11-2
clone size: many
CDR3 DNA: TGTGCCAGCAGCTTGGCGGGGCTAGCGGGACGAGAGCAGTTCTTC
CDR3 protein: CASSLAGLAGREQFF

J gene: TRBJ2-2
D gene: -
V gene: TRBV4-2
clone size: -
CDR3 DNA: TGTGCCAGCAGCCCTTTAGCGAACACCGGGGAGCTGTTTTTT
CDR3 protein: CASSPLANTGELFF

J gene: TRBJ2-5
D gene: -
V gene: TRBV7-8
clone size: many
CDR3 DNA: TGTGCCAGCAGCTTAGGGAGCCGGCAAGAGACCCAGTACTTC
CDR3 protein: CASSLGSRQETQYF

J gene: TRBJ2-7
D gene: TRBD1
V gene: TRBV7-8
clone size: many
CDR3 DNA: TGTGCCAGCAGACAGGGGCCGTCCTACGAGCAGTACTTC
CDR3 protein: CASRQGPSYEQYF

J gene: TRBJ2-1
D gene: TRBD2
V gene: TRBV11-3
clone size: few
CDR3 DNA: TGTGCCAGCAGCTTCAGACTAGCGGGAAGGATCGAGCAGTTCTTC
CDR3 protein: CASSFRLAGRIEQFF

J gene: TRBJ1-2
D gene: -
V gene: TRBV28
clone size: many
CDR3 DNA: TGTGCCAGCAGTTTGGGGGCTGGGGGCGCGGTTGGCTACACCTTC
CDR3 protein: CASSLGAGGAVGYTF

J gene: TRBJ2-7
D gene: -
V gene: TRBV5-1
clone size: many
CDR3 DNA: TGCGCCAGCAGCTTTTTTACAGGCAACTACGAGCAGTACTTC
CDR3 protein: CASSFFTGNYEQYF

J gene: TRBJ1-5
D gene: TRBD1
V gene: TRBV28
clone size: many
CDR3 DNA: TGTGCCAGCAGATCCCCGGGACAGGGGATGAATCAGCCCCAGCATTTT
CDR3 protein: CASRSPGQGMNQPQHF

J gene: TRBJ2-7
D gene: -
V gene: TRBV6-2/TRBV6-3
clone size: -
CDR3 DNA: TGTGCCAGCAGTTACTCGACTAGTTCTCCCTACGAGCAGTACTTC
CDR3 protein: CASSYSTSSPYEQYF

J gene: TRBJ1-4
D gene: -
V gene: TRBV27
clone size: few
CDR3 DNA: TGTGCCAGCAGTCTCGACGGGCCGGACCCTGAAAAACTGTTTTTT
CDR3 protein: CASSLDGPDPEKLFF

J gene: TRBJ1-1
D gene: TRBD1
V gene: TRBV20-1
clone size: many
CDR3 DNA: TGCAGTGCTAGAGATGGTTGGACAGGGGTAACTGAAGCTTTCTTT
CDR3 protein: CSARDGWTGVTEAFF

J gene: TRBJ2-1
D gene: TRBD2
V gene: TRBV27
clone size: many
CDR3 DNA: TGTGCCAGCAGTTGGGGGGGGGTCGACAATGAGCAGTTCTTC
CDR3 protein: CASSWGGVDNEQFF

J gene: TRBJ2-2
D gene: -
V gene: TRBV7-2
clone size: -
CDR3 DNA: TGTGCCAGCACACCATTGGCAGGAGGAAACACCGGGGAGCTGTTTTTT
CDR3 protein: CASTPLAGGNTGELFF

J gene: TRBJ2-1
D gene: TRBD2
V gene: TRBV20-1
clone size: -
CDR3 DNA: TGCAGTGCGTGCGAACGGGAGCTAGCGGGAGTAGTGCAGCTCTTC
CDR3 protein: CSACERELAGVVQLF

J gene: TRBJ1-1
D gene: -
V gene: TRBV27
clone size: -
CDR3 DNA: TGTGCCAGCAGTTTTAGCATGGACACTGAAGCTTTCTTT
CDR3 protein: CASSFSMDTEAFF

J gene: TRBJ1-5
D gene: -
V gene: TRBV20-1
clone size: many
CDR3 DNA: TGCAGTGCTAGGGGGTACCCGGGAGGCAATCAGCCCCAGCATTTT
CDR3 protein: CSARGYPGGNQPQHF

J gene: TRBJ1-3
D gene: -
V gene: TRBV29-1
clone size: many
CDR3 DNA: TGCAGCATCATAGACGTTGGAAACACCATATATTTT
CDR3 protein: CSIIDVGNTIYF

J gene: TRBJ2-5
D gene: TRBD2
V gene: TRBV9
clone size: many
CDR3 DNA: TGTGCCAGCAGCGTAGGACTAGCGGGAGAGACCCAGTACTTC
CDR3 protein: CASSVGLAGETQYF

J gene: TRBJ1-1
D gene: -
V gene: TRBV5-1
clone size: many
CDR3 DNA: TGCGCCAGCAGCATTACGATCAGGGATAACACTGAAGCTTTCTTT
CDR3 protein: CASSITIRDNTEAFF

J gene: TRBJ1-4
D gene: -
V gene: TRBV4-1
clone size: many
CDR3 DNA: TGCGCCAGCAGCCAAGAGTTCAGGGCGGATGAAAAACTGTTTTTT
CDR3 protein: CASSQEFRADEKLFF

J gene: TRBJ1-4
D gene: TRBD1
V gene: TRBV10-3
clone size: many
CDR3 DNA: TGTGCCATCAGTGATAGCGGACAGGGAAAAGAAAAACTGTTTTTT
CDR3 protein: CAISDSGQGKEKLFF

J gene: TRBJ2-5
D gene: TRBD2
V gene: TRBV7-2
clone size: many
CDR3 DNA: TGTGCCAGCAGCTTAGGGGGGGGGCAAGAGACCCAGTACTTC
CDR3 protein: CASSLGGGQETQYF

J gene: TRBJ2-7
D gene: TRBD2
V gene: TRBV29-1
clone size: -
CDR3 DNA: TGCAGCGGTTCGACTAGCGGGAGTGTCTACGAGCAGTACTTC
CDR3 protein: CSGSTSGSVYEQYF

J gene: TRBJ2-3
D gene: -
V gene: TRBV7-7
clone size: many
CDR3 DNA: TGTGCCAGCAGCTTGGACCGCAGCACAGATACGCAGTATTTT
CDR3 protein: CASSLDRSTDTQYF

J gene: TRBJ1-5
D gene: -
V gene: TRBV18
clone size: many
CDR3 DNA: TGTGCCAGCTCACCAAACCCCCCGTTTAGCAATCAGCCCCAGCATTTT
CDR3 protein: CASSPNPPFSNQPQHF

J gene: TRBJ2-1
D gene: -
V gene: TRBV5-1
clone size: -
CDR3 DNA: TGCGCCAGCAGTGGAGGGGACCCAGCCTACAATGAGCAGTTCTTC
CDR3 protein: CASSGGDPAYNEQFF

J gene: TRBJ2-2
D gene: TRBD1
V gene: TRBV5-1
clone size: many
CDR3 DNA: TGCGCCAGCAGCTTCCACCGGGACAGGGTGTTGAACACCGGGGAGCTGTTTTTT
CDR3 protein: CASSFHRDRVLNTGELFF

J gene: TRBJ2-2
D gene: TRBD2
V gene: TRBV2
clone size: -
CDR3 DNA: TGTGCCAGCAAAGGGCGGCGGGGAGGGAACGCCGGGGAGCTGTTTTTT
CDR3 protein: CASKGRRGGNAGELFF

J gene: TRBJ1-3
D gene: -
V gene: TRBV18
clone size: many
CDR3 DNA: TGTGCCAGCTCACCCGTTCAAACAGCGGACTCTGGAAACACCATATATTTT
CDR3 protein: CASSPVQTADSGNTIYF

J gene: TRBJ2-1
D gene: TRBD2
V gene: TRBV24-1
clone size: many
CDR3 DNA: TGTGCCACCAGTGATCCTCGCGGGGGGTCCTACAATGAGCAGTTCTTC
CDR3 protein: CATSDPRGGSYNEQFF

J gene: TRBJ2-1
D gene: TRBD2
V gene: TRBV7-2
clone size: many
CDR3 DNA: TGTGCCAGCAGCATACGCGGGACTAGCGGGAGGGACAATGAGCAGTTCTTC
CDR3 protein: CASSIRGTSGRDNEQFF

J gene: TRBJ1-1
D gene: TRBD1
V gene: TRBV20-1
clone size: many
CDR3 DNA: TGCAGTGCTCTGACAGGGCCAGAAGCTTTCTTT
CDR3 protein: CSALTGPEAFF

J gene: TRBJ2-1
D gene: TRBD2
V gene: TRBV7-6
clone size: many
CDR3 DNA: TGTGCCAGCAGCCTTGGGGGGGAAGGGGTCTACAATGAGCAGTTCTTC
CDR3 protein: CASSLGGEGVYNEQFF

J gene: TRBJ2-2
D gene: TRBD1
V gene: TRBV20-1
clone size: many
CDR3 DNA: TGCAGTGCTAGAGGGGACAGGGGGCAGGGGGAGCTGTTTTTT
CDR3 protein: CSARGDRGQGELFF

J gene: TRBJ2-3
D gene: TRBD1
V gene: TRBV5-1
clone size: many
CDR3 DNA: TGCGCCAGCAGCTCAGACAGGGTTTTCACAGATACGCAGTATTTT
CDR3 protein: CASSSDRVFTDTQYF

J gene: TRBJ2-5
D gene: -
V gene: TRBV24-1
clone size: -
CDR3 DNA: TGTGCCACCAGTGATCCCCAGGGTTCGATGGGGGAGACCCAGTACTTC
CDR3 protein: CATSDPQGSMGETQYF

J gene: TRBJ2-5
D gene: -
V gene: TRBV11-2
clone size: -
CDR3 DNA: TGTGCCAGCAGCTGGGGCATAGGGCAAGAGACCCAGTACTTC
CDR3 protein: CASSWGIGQETQYF

J gene: TRBJ2-5
D gene: -
V gene: TRBV29-1
clone size: many
CDR3 DNA: TGCAGCGTTGAAGAATCAGGGGTTGGGGAGACCCAGTACTTC
CDR3 protein: CSVEESGVGETQYF

J gene: TRBJ2-2
D gene: -
V gene: TRBV5-1
clone size: many
CDR3 DNA: TGCGCCAGCAGCTCGAAATCGGCAGGGTCTCAGTCCGGGGAGCTGTTTTTT
CDR3 protein: CASSSKSAGSQSGELFF

J gene: TRBJ1-1
D gene: TRBD1
V gene: TRBV20-1
clone size: medium-sized
CDR3 DNA: TGCAGTGCCCCAGGGACAGGCTCTGGAGCTTTCTTT
CDR3 protein: CSAPGTGSGAFF

J gene: TRBJ2-3
D gene: -
V gene: TRBV6-5
clone size: -
CDR3 DNA: TGTGCCAGCTCGTTCCGCAGGAAAGGGGATACGCAGTATTTT
CDR3 protein: CASSFRRKGDTQYF

J gene: TRBJ2-7
D gene: TRBD1
V gene: TRBV12-3/TRBV12-4
clone size: many
CDR3 DNA: TGTGCCAGCAGTTGGGACAGGGGGGGGTACGAGCAGTACTTC
CDR3 protein: CASSWDRGGYEQYF

J gene: TRBJ2-7
D gene: TRBD2
V gene: TRBV7-2
clone size: medium-sized
CDR3 DNA: TGTGCCAGCAGCTTACTAGCGGGAGTTTCCAACGAGCAGTACTTC
CDR3 protein: CASSLLAGVSNEQYF

J gene: TRBJ2-1
D gene: TRBD2
V gene: TRBV5-5
clone size: few
CDR3 DNA: TGTGCCAGCAGCTTGGGGGCTAGCGGGAGGGCCCTTGAGCAGTTCTTC
CDR3 protein: CASSLGASGRALEQFF

J gene: TRBJ2-3
D gene: TRBD1
V gene: TRBV29-1
clone size: many
CDR3 DNA: TGCAGCGTTGAAGGGCAGGGGGCCCCCGATACGCAGTATTTT
CDR3 protein: CSVEGQGAPDTQYF

J gene: TRBJ2-7
D gene: -
V gene: TRBV28
clone size: many
CDR3 DNA: TGTGCCAGCTCAGAGGGCTACGAGCAGTACTTC
CDR3 protein: CASSEGYEQYF

J gene: TRBJ2-1
D gene: TRBD1
V gene: TRBV5-1
clone size: medium-sized
CDR3 DNA: TGCGCCAGCAGCCTCGGGACAGGGAGGGACAATGAGCAGTTCTTC
CDR3 protein: CASSLGTGRDNEQFF

J gene: TRBJ2-3
D gene: -
V gene: TRBV5-1
clone size: many
CDR3 DNA: TGCGCCAGCAGCTTTTCTTTTGATACGCAGTATTTT
CDR3 protein: CASSFSFDTQYF

J gene: TRBJ2-2
D gene: -
V gene: TRBV20-1
clone size: -
CDR3 DNA: TGCAGTGCTAGAGACGTGTCCCCAAACTCAGGCACCGGGGAGCTGTTTTTT
CDR3 protein: CSARDVSPNSGTGELFF

J gene: TRBJ2-7
D gene: -
V gene: TRBV5-1
clone size: many
CDR3 DNA: TGCGCCAGCAGCTTCGGAGAAACCGAGCAGTACTTC
CDR3 protein: CASSFGETEQYF

J gene: TRBJ2-2
D gene: -
V gene: TRBV28
clone size: many
CDR3 DNA: TGTGCCAGCAGTTTCTGGCCCCCGGGGGAGCTGTTTTTT
CDR3 protein: CASSFWPPGELFF